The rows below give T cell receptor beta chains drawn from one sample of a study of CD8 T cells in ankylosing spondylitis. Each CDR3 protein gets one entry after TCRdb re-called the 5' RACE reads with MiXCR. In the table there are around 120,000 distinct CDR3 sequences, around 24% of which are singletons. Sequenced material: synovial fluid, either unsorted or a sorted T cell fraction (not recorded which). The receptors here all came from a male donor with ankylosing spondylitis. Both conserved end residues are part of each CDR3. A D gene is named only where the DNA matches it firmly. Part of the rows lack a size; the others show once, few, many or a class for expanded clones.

cdr3_nt: TGTGCCAGCAGCCAATCTGGTTTTCAGTACTTC; cdr3_aa: CASSQSGFQYF; v_call: TRBV4-2; clone_size: few; cdr3_length: 11; j_call: TRBJ2-7; d_call: .
cdr3_nt: TGTGCCAGCAGAGAAGGGGACAGGGACACTGAAGCTTTCTTT; cdr3_aa: CASREGDRDTEAFF; v_call: TRBV27; clone_size: .; cdr3_length: 14; j_call: TRBJ1-1; d_call: TRBD1
cdr3_nt: TGTGCCAGCAGTGAGGGGGCAGGGAGGTTAAATGAGCAGTTCTTC; cdr3_aa: CASSEGAGRLNEQFF; v_call: TRBV2; clone_size: .; cdr3_length: 15; j_call: TRBJ2-1; d_call: .
cdr3_nt: TGTGCCAGCAGCCGCCGGGACGGACTTATGAACACTGAAGCTTTCTTT; cdr3_aa: CASSRRDGLMNTEAFF; v_call: TRBV7-9; clone_size: .; cdr3_length: 16; j_call: TRBJ1-1; d_call: .
cdr3_nt: TGCGCCACGGCCCTTGTTGGGACCGGGGAGCTGTTTTTT; cdr3_aa: CATALVGTGELFF; v_call: TRBV10-2; clone_size: .; cdr3_length: 13; j_call: TRBJ2-2; d_call: .
cdr3_nt: TGTGCCAGCTCCGATGGACAGGGAAACACCATATATTTT; cdr3_aa: CASSDGQGNTIYF; v_call: TRBV18; clone_size: .; cdr3_length: 13; j_call: TRBJ1-3; d_call: .
cdr3_nt: TGCGCCAGCAGCTCTTTAGGCCACACTGAAGCTTTCTTT; cdr3_aa: CASSSLGHTEAFF; v_call: TRBV5-1; clone_size: once; cdr3_length: 13; j_call: TRBJ1-1; d_call: .
cdr3_nt: TGCAGCGGGGTTCGGGACAGGGTCACAGATACGCAGTATTTT; cdr3_aa: CSGVRDRVTDTQYF; v_call: TRBV29-1; clone_size: few; cdr3_length: 14; j_call: TRBJ2-3; d_call: TRBD1
cdr3_nt: TGTGCCAGCAGTGAATACACCTCGAACACTGAAGCTTTCTTT; cdr3_aa: CASSEYTSNTEAFF; v_call: TRBV2; clone_size: few; cdr3_length: 14; j_call: TRBJ1-1; d_call: .
cdr3_nt: TGTGCCAGCAGTTTAGGAGGGGCGTACTATGGCTACACCTTC; cdr3_aa: CASSLGGAYYGYTF; v_call: TRBV12-3/TRBV12-4; clone_size: few; cdr3_length: 14; j_call: TRBJ1-2; d_call: .
cdr3_nt: TGTGCCAGCAGTCCGGGACAGGGTGGCGGGGAGCTGTTTTTT; cdr3_aa: CASSPGQGGGELFF; v_call: TRBV6-2/TRBV6-3; clone_size: many; cdr3_length: 14; j_call: TRBJ2-2; d_call: TRBD1
cdr3_nt: TGTGCCAGCAGCTTGGGGACTAGCTTTACCGGGGAGCTGTTTTTT; cdr3_aa: CASSLGTSFTGELFF; v_call: TRBV11-3; clone_size: few; cdr3_length: 15; j_call: TRBJ2-2; d_call: TRBD2
cdr3_nt: TGCGCCAGCAGCTTGGGACAGGCCAAGGGTGAAAAACTGTTTTTT; cdr3_aa: CASSLGQAKGEKLFF; v_call: TRBV5-1; clone_size: .; cdr3_length: 15; j_call: TRBJ1-4; d_call: .
cdr3_nt: TGTGCCACCAGTGATTCCGGTGGCACTCAGCCCCAGCATTTT; cdr3_aa: CATSDSGGTQPQHF; v_call: TRBV24-1; clone_size: .; cdr3_length: 14; j_call: TRBJ1-5; d_call: .
cdr3_nt: TGCGCCAGCAGCCAAGATCTATTGAACACTGAAGCTTTCTTT; cdr3_aa: CASSQDLLNTEAFF; v_call: TRBV4-1; clone_size: .; cdr3_length: 14; j_call: TRBJ1-1; d_call: .
cdr3_nt: TGCGCCAGCAGCAGCGACAGGCTGTACGAGCAGTACTTC; cdr3_aa: CASSSDRLYEQYF; v_call: TRBV5-1; clone_size: .; cdr3_length: 13; j_call: TRBJ2-7; d_call: .
cdr3_nt: TGCAGCGCTGGGGAAGGACGTACTGAAGCTTTCTTT; cdr3_aa: CSAGEGRTEAFF; v_call: TRBV29-1; clone_size: many; cdr3_length: 12; j_call: TRBJ1-1; d_call: .
cdr3_nt: TGTGCCAGCAGCCCCAGGGCAGACCTAGCCAAAAACATTCAGTACTTC; cdr3_aa: CASSPRADLAKNIQYF; v_call: TRBV12-3/TRBV12-4; clone_size: .; cdr3_length: 16; j_call: TRBJ2-4; d_call: .
cdr3_nt: TGTGCCACCAGTGAAGGGTCGGGAGGGAGTACCTACAATGAGCAGTTCTTC; cdr3_aa: CATSEGSGGSTYNEQFF; v_call: TRBV24-1; clone_size: .; cdr3_length: 17; j_call: TRBJ2-1; d_call: TRBD2
cdr3_nt: TGTGCCAGCTCACCGGGGACAGGGGGTGAGACCCAGTACTTC; cdr3_aa: CASSPGTGGETQYF; v_call: TRBV18; clone_size: few; cdr3_length: 14; j_call: TRBJ2-5; d_call: TRBD1
cdr3_nt: TGTGCCAGTAGCCCCGGGGCGGGAGCCTCCTACGAGCAGTACTTC; cdr3_aa: CASSPGAGASYEQYF; v_call: TRBV19; clone_size: .; cdr3_length: 15; j_call: TRBJ2-7; d_call: TRBD2
cdr3_nt: TGCGCCAGCAGCACCATCCCGGGGTCGAACACCGGGGAGCTGTTTTTT; cdr3_aa: CASSTIPGSNTGELFF; v_call: TRBV5-1; clone_size: many; cdr3_length: 16; j_call: TRBJ2-2; d_call: .
cdr3_nt: TGCGCCAGCAGCTCGTACACGGGCACCGCAACAACTAGCACAGATACGCAGTATTTT; cdr3_aa: CASSSYTGTATTSTDTQYF; v_call: TRBV5-1; clone_size: few; cdr3_length: 19; j_call: TRBJ2-3; d_call: .
cdr3_nt: TGTGCCTGGAGTGTAGGGGACCAGATGGCTTTCTTT; cdr3_aa: CAWSVGDQMAFF; v_call: TRBV30; clone_size: many; cdr3_length: 12; j_call: TRBJ1-1; d_call: .
cdr3_nt: TGTGCCACCAGTGATATAGGAGGAGACGAGCAGTACTTC; cdr3_aa: CATSDIGGDEQYF; v_call: TRBV24-1; clone_size: medium-sized; cdr3_length: 13; j_call: TRBJ2-7; d_call: .
cdr3_nt: TGCGCCAGCAGCCGGACCGGGACAGGGGGCTCGAACACTGAAGCTTTCTTT; cdr3_aa: CASSRTGTGGSNTEAFF; v_call: TRBV4-1; clone_size: .; cdr3_length: 17; j_call: TRBJ1-1; d_call: TRBD1